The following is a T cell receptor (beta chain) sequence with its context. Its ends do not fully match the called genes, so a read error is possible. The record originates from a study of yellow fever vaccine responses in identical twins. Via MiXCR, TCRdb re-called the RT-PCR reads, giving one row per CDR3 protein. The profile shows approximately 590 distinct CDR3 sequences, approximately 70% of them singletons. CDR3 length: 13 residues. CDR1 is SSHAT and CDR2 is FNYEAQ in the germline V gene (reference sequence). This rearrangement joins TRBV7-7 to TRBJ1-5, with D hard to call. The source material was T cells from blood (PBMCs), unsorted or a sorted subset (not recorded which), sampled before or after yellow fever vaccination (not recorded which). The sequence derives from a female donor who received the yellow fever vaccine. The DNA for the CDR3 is TGTGCTAGCAACCCATTGCGGGGTCAGCCCCAGCATTTT. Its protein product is CASNPLRGQPQHF.